One T cell receptor beta chain is described in this entry. The entry originates in a study of shared T cell receptors in the human thymus. Here immunoSEQ multiplex PCR was the method, and the copy in TCRdb shows in-frame clones only, minus some. The data contain about 730,000 clones, 80% to 90% of them singletons. Germline CDR1 reads SQVTM; CDR2 reads ANQGSEA. V was trimmed by 4 bases and J by 5 bases, leaving 8 bases between them. This CDR3 is built from 11 residues. These same data were also listed under a study on human thymus T cells. As that study records: Corrective cardiac operations yielded the resected thymus tissue. Related work showed strongly overlapping thymic repertoires across unrelated individuals.

The specimen was thymocytes. The chain couples TRBV29-1 to TRBJ1-1; D gene unclear. The TCR comes from a girl under two years old with a congenital heart defect. The CDR3 reads CSVVRQTEAFF. The CDR3 nucleotides are TGCAGCGTTGTGAGGCAGACTGAAGCTTTCTTT.